Sequencing of this TCR beta chain was carried out in a study of response to subunit inactivated influenza vaccine. The study, taken as a whole, reports: Every seasonal influenza vaccination brings in few new T cells, the authors suggested.

TCRdb used MiXCR to reprocess the RT-PCR reads, holding one entry per CDR3 protein. The data hold 550,000 to 800,000 distinct CDR3 sequences, with approximately 14% observed a single time. This clonotype turned up a few times. Its matching antigen is unknown. With 7 bases clipped from V and 2 bases from J, the junction kept 11 bases outside the gene matches. CDR3 size: 15 residues. Germline values: CDR1 MDHEN, CDR2 SYDVKM. V usage is TRBV28 and J usage is TRBJ2-7, with 7 bases matching TRBD2. Sequences were derived from PBMCs from blood, sampled less than 15 days before vaccination. The sequence came from a man in his fifties who received an inactivated influenza vaccine. In DNA, the CDR3 is TGTGCCAGCAAACCCGGGGGGACGGACCCCTACGAGCAGTACTTC. The encoded protein is CASKPGGTDPYEQYF.